The entry below gives a single TCR beta chain sequence along with its context. Its target is not known. The sorted-subset replicate PCRs were given 200 ng DNA, which is 30,000 to 35,000 T cell genomes. The assay was immunoSEQ multiplex PCR, and TCRdb's table has in-frame clones only and misses some. The sample shows 1 million to 1.2 million clones, 70% to 80% of them seen only once. These data belong to a study of shared clonotypes between healthy human individuals. Broader study findings: Sequencing depth was a factor that was expected to affect clonotype sharing among donors.

CD4+ cell separation produced CD45RA+ naive and CD45RA-negative memory subsets. Between the trimmed V and J ends, which lost 3 bases and 5 bases, there was a span of 14 bases. Germline CDR1 KGHSH, CDR2 LQKENI. This CDR3 region has 14 residues. This chain joins TRBV18 and TRBJ2-7, with D unclear. The material sequenced was memory CD4+ T cells from PBMCs. Stated subset: CD45RA-negative fraction. The TCR sequence derives from a man aged 18 to 29 in good health. Some clones in this sample may be carry-over from other donors' samples. CDR3 amino acids: CASSPSRTADEQYF. In DNA, the CDR3 is TGTGCCAGCTCACCCTCTCGGACCGCGGACGAGCAGTACTTC.